A single sample gave rise to the 26 T cell receptor beta chains below, sequenced in a study of technical replicates of blood from a few donors. Here immunoSEQ multiplex PCR was the method, and the copy in TCRdb shows in-frame clones only, minus some. The sample lists about 79,000 clones; more than 90% were seen once. Sequencing input: T cells isolated from PBMCs. Receptors were obtained from a human donor in good health. Some clones in this sample may be carry-over from other donors' samples.

The chain carries TRBV4-3 and TRBJ1-5, with 7 bases that match TRBD1. J was trimmed by 0 bases and V by 4 bases; bases with no gene match: 3. CDR1 and CDR2 from the germline V gene are LGHNA and YSLEER. The CDR3 runs to 15 residues. The CDR3 DNA sequence: TGCGCCAGCAGCCGAAACAGGGGTAGCAATCAGCCCCAGCATTTT. Translated, it gives CASSRNRGSNQPQHF.

In the case of this clone: The conserved closing phenylalanine or tryptophan is absent in this CDR3, likely reflecting a read error. The DNA is omitted, as the CDR3 cannot be located on it reliably, and the CDR3 follows TCRdb's listing. J is TRBJ2-7 and V is TRBV13; the table's D call of TRBD1 was not tested on the DNA. Including both end residues, the CDR3 is 18 amino acids long. Per the germline V gene, CDR1 is PRHDT and CDR2 is FYEKMQ (reference sequence). The CDR3: CASSFRTGGGFPGGPVIL.

V and J are TRBV19 and TRBJ1-1; D is ambiguous. Germline loops: CDR1 LNHDA, CDR2 SQIVND (reference sequence). Between the trimmed V and J ends, which lost 8 bases and 3 bases, there was a span of 10 bases. The CDR3 covers 12 residues. CDR3: CASLGSYTEAFF. CDR3 bases: TGTGCCAGTCTAGGAAGTTACACTGAAGCTTTCTTT.

This clone was recorded only once. The genes are TRBV29-1 and TRBJ2-5; D unresolved. The J call may be in error: the DNA end matches TRBJ2-7 better. The CDR3 spans 12 residues. The germline V gene encodes CDR1 SQVTM and CDR2 ANQGSEA. In DNA form, the CDR3 reads TGCAGCGTTGAAGAGCCCTCCTACGAGCAGTACTTC. As protein: CSVEEPSYEQYF.

The chain is built from TRBV7-9 and TRBJ2-5, with TRBD2 identical over 12 bases. The CDR3 covers 18 residues. The germline gives CDR1 SEHNR, CDR2 FQNEAQ (reference sequence). V gave up 6 bases and J gave up 5 bases; unmatched junction bases: 16. The CDR3 reads CASRLPSGRALGGETQYF. The CDR3 nucleotides are TGTGCCAGCAGACTGCCTAGCGGGAGGGCCCTCGGGGGTGAGACCCAGTACTTC.

The chain employs TRBV19 and TRBJ1-4; 9 bases align to TRBD1. The ends lost 5 bases at V and 7 bases at J; junction bases unmatched: 5. Germline V gives CDR1 LNHDA, CDR2 SQIVND (reference sequence). CDR3 length: 14 residues. CDR3 in amino acids: CASSLGQGREKLFF. CDR3 nucleotide sequence: TGTGCCAGTAGTTTGGGACAGGGTCGTGAAAAACTGTTTTTT.

The chain is built from TRBV27 and TRBJ1-5; no definite D call. The V end was cut by 5 bases, the J end by 1 base, with 9 bases between. The CDR3 spans 14 residues. Germline V gives CDR1 MNHEY, CDR2 SMNVEV (reference sequence). The CDR3 coding sequence is TGTGCCAGCAGTCCTAATTCGAGCAATCAGCCCCAGCATTTT. It codes for CASSPNSSNQPQHF.

The chain employs TRBV18 and TRBJ2-7; 7 bases map to TRBD1. With V trimmed by 5 bases and J by 4 bases, 8 bases remained unmatched. The germline CDR1 and CDR2 sequences are KGHSH and LQKENI. This CDR3 region has 14 residues. CDR3 in DNA: TGTGCCAGCTCATCGGGACAGCAAGAATACGAGCAGTACTTC. Protein product: CASSSGQQEYEQYF.

The chain has TRBV2 and TRBJ1-1, with no clear D. CDR1 is SNHLY, CDR2 FYNNEI, per germline. CDR3 size: 13 residues. With 3 bases removed from V and 3 bases from J, the gap between germline ends came to 8 bases. CDR3 nucleotide sequence: TGTGCCAGCAGTGAGAAGGAGTACACTGAAGCTTTCTTT. This codes for CASSEKEYTEAFF.

This clone has only one observation. The chain joins TRBV7-2 to TRBJ2-7; 7 nucleotides match TRBD2. From germline, CDR1 is SGHTA and CDR2 FQGNSA. J was trimmed by 4 bases and V by 1 base; bases with no gene match: 16. The CDR3 consists of 18 residues. The CDR3 DNA is TGTGCCAGCAGCTTAGGGCCGACCGGCAGGACTAGTCTTTACGAGCAGTACTTC. It codes for CASSLGPTGRTSLYEQYF.

The rearrangement links TRBV4-2 to TRBJ2-6, with 12 bases lining up with TRBD1. The CDR3 runs 17 residues. V lost 4 bases to trimming and J lost 2 bases; unmatched junction nucleotides: 3. Germline V lookup: CDR1 LGHNA, CDR2 YNFKEQ. In nucleotides, the CDR3 is TGTGCCAGCAGCCTCGGGACAGGGGGCGCTGGGGCCAACGTCCTGACTTTC. This sequence encodes CASSLGTGGAGANVLTF.

The chain carries TRBV30 and TRBJ2-3; TRBD2 matches at 8 bases. Per germline, CDR1 GTSNPN and CDR2 SVGIG (reference sequence). CDR3 length: 13 amino acids. The CDR3: CARAGASTDTQYF. DNA for the CDR3: TGTGCGAGAGCGGGAGCTAGCACAGATACGCAGTATTTT.

The chain couples TRBV10-1 to TRBJ2-2; 8 bases fit TRBD2. There are 17 residues in the CDR3. Germline trimming cut 4 bases from V and 0 bases from J; bases unmatched to any gene: 7. Per germline, CDR1 WNHNN and CDR2 SYGVQD (reference sequence). The CDR3 spells CASSVSMGLANTGELFF. CDR3 coding DNA: TGCGCCAGCAGTGTGTCTATGGGACTAGCGAACACCGGGGAGCTGTTTTTT.

The chain employs TRBV11-3 and TRBJ1-1; 10 positions agree with TRBD1. V shed 5 bases, J shed 1 base, and the junction held 4 bases outside the gene matches. Germline loops: CDR1 SGHNT, CDR2 YENEEA. This CDR3 spans 15 amino acids. The CDR3 region is CASSPGQGKNTEAFF. In DNA, the CDR3 is TGTGCCAGCAGCCCGGGACAGGGGAAGAACACTGAAGCTTTCTTT.

This chain links TRBV28 with TRBJ2-5, with 8 bases identical to TRBD2. Germline trimming cut 2 bases from V and 4 bases from J; bases unmatched to any gene: 12. The CDR3 covers 17 residues. In germline, CDR1 is MDHEN, CDR2 SYDVKM. The CDR3 nucleotides read TGTGCCAGCAGTTTAATTAGCGGGACCATCAGGGGAGAGACCCAGTACTTC. Amino acid sequence: CASSLISGTIRGETQYF.

The rearrangement joins TRBV4-1 to TRBJ1-1; D is unresolved. Germline CDR1 and CDR2: MGHRA and YSYEKL. The CDR3 contains 15 residues. Trimming stripped 1 base from V and 0 bases from J, with 9 bases between. CDR3: CASSQVPYMNTEAFF. CDR3 coding DNA: TGCGCCAGCAGCCAAGTCCCATACATGAACACTGAAGCTTTCTTT.

This chain joins TRBV10-3 and TRBJ2-1, with D perhaps TRBD2 (5 bases). Trimming took off 4 bases at V and 7 bases at J, with 14 bases between the two ends. Per the germline V gene, CDR1 is ENHRY and CDR2 is SYGVKD. The CDR3 extends over 14 amino acids. CDR3 residues: CAISVYSAENEQFF. CDR3 sequence (DNA): TGTGCCATCAGTGTATATAGCGCCGAAAATGAGCAGTTCTTC.

This clone was seen just once. The V gene is TRBV9, the J gene TRBJ2-7, with D possibly TRBD1 on 6 matching bases. Trimming pared 4 bases from V and 2 bases from J, leaving 13 bases between. CDR1 is SGDLS, CDR2 YYNGEE, per germline. CDR3 size: 14 residues. In DNA, the CDR3 is TGTGCCAGCAGCCCAAAGGGGGACCCCTACGAGCAGTACTTC. Translating gives CASSPKGDPYEQYF.

The CDR3 protein is CASSLDGTAMMPQHF. In DNA form, the CDR3 reads TGTGCCAGCAGTTTAGACGGGACAGCCATGATGCCCCAGCATTTT. This sequence joins TRBV28 and TRBJ1-5; TRBD1 aligns across 7 bases. V was clipped by 2 bases and J by 9 bases; unmatched bases: 10. The germline V gene encodes CDR1 MDHEN and CDR2 SYDVKM. CDR3 length equals 15 residues.

The chain combines TRBV5-5 with TRBJ1-1, with D possibly matching TRBD1 (5 bases). CDR1 and CDR2 from the germline V gene are SGHKS and YYEKEE (reference sequence). V lost 2 bases, J lost 5 bases, and 10 bases lay in between. This CDR3 spans 13 amino acids. The CDR3 DNA follows: TGTGCCAGCAGCTTCCCATCAGGGACTGAAGCTTTCTTT. It codes for CASSFPSGTEAFF.

The V call is TRBV6-1, the J call TRBJ2-2; unclear D gene. There are 12 residues in the CDR3. Germline CDR1 is MNHNS and CDR2 is SASEGT. Trimming shortened V by 7 bases and J by 1 base, and 4 bases separated the two germline ends. CDR3 amino acids: CASIKNTGELFF. The CDR3 region has the DNA TGTGCCAGCATTAAGAACACCGGGGAGCTGTTTTTT.

The chain recombines TRBV27 with TRBJ2-7, with D perhaps TRBD2 (5 bases). Trimming stripped 5 bases from V and 3 bases from J, with 11 bases between. The CDR3 length is 13 residues. From germline, CDR1 is MNHEY and CDR2 SMNVEV (reference sequence). The CDR3 DNA sequence: TGTGCCAGCAGTAAGAGGACTGGCTACGAGCAGTACTTC. It specifies CASSKRTGYEQYF.

This clone was picked up one time. The genes are TRBV5-6 and TRBJ1-1, with D perhaps matching TRBD1 (6 bases). The CDR3 has 17 residues. Germline V gene data show CDR1 as SGHDT and CDR2 as YYEEEE. V was clipped by 1 base and J by 3 bases, with 19 bases between them. The CDR3 loop reads CASSLPEYTGQDTEAFF. In DNA form, the CDR3 reads TGTGCCAGCAGCTTGCCCGAATATACGGGACAAGACACTGAAGCTTTCTTT.

The CDR3 DNA reads as TGTGCCAGTAGTAGGCAGGGGCATCAGCCCCAGCATTTT. This encodes CASSRQGHQPQHF. The chain links TRBV19 to TRBJ1-5; a possible D gene is TRBD1 (6 bases). CDR3 length: 13 amino acids. The V end lost 4 bases, the J end lost 5 bases, and 9 bases lay between the germline ends. Germline-derived CDR1 and CDR2 are LNHDA and SQIVND (reference sequence).

V usage is TRBV19 and J usage is TRBJ1-4, with 10 bases lining up with TRBD1. V was clipped by 7 bases and J by 6 bases; unmatched bases: 17. The CDR3 totals 18 residues. Per germline, CDR1 LNHDA and CDR2 SQIVND (reference sequence). The CDR3: CASTDRGLMKYLDEKLFF. CDR3 DNA: TGTGCCAGTACCGACAGGGGGCTAATGAAATATCTGGATGAAAAACTGTTTTTT.

This clone showed up just a few times. The chain couples TRBV19 to TRBJ1-1; D uncertain. The CDR3 is 13 amino acids. From germline, CDR1 is LNHDA and CDR2 SQIVND (reference sequence). V was trimmed by 3 bases and J by 5 bases, leaving 10 bases between them. The CDR3 region has the DNA TGTGCCAGTAGTATTAACAGAAAGACTGAAGCTTTCTTT. This codes for CASSINRKTEAFF.